Shown below are 21 T cell receptor beta chains from a single sample sequenced in a study of T cells in localized non-small cell lung cancer. The method was immunoSEQ multiplex PCR; TCRdb's version includes in-frame clones alone and lacks a portion of them. This sample yields 75,000 to 90,000 clones, of which around four fifths are seen a single time; 2.8% belongs to the top ten. This sample comprised peripheral blood, obtained before any cancer treatment. Receptors were obtained from a man between 40 and 75 years old with stage I lung adenocarcinoma.

V is TRBV6-4 and J is TRBJ2-1; TRBD2 is a possible D gene (6 bases). Trimming took off 2 bases at V and 4 bases at J, with 12 bases between the two ends. Germline V gene sequence: CDR1 MRHNA, CDR2 SNTAGT. The CDR3 length is 15 residues. The CDR3 loop is CASSDGGAEYNEQFF. In DNA, the CDR3 is TGTGCCAGCAGTGACGGAGGGGCCGAATACAATGAGCAGTTCTTC.

This clone was recorded a few times. This sequence joins TRBV28 and TRBJ1-1; 7 bases fit TRBD1. From germline, CDR1 is MDHEN and CDR2 SYDVKM. Trimming cost V 3 bases and J 5 bases; bases outside gene matches: 15. This CDR3 contains 17 residues. CDR3 DNA sequence: TGTGCCAGCAGTTTGACACTCCGGGACAGAAGAAATACTGAAGCTTTCTTT. Amino acid sequence: CASSLTLRDRRNTEAFF. Supplemented by reference TRBV28 and TRBJ1-1, the full variable domain reads DVKVTQSSRYLVKRTGEKVFLECVQDMDHENMFWYRQDPGLGLRLIYFSYDVKMKEKGDIPEGYSVSREKKERFSLILESASTNQTSMYLCASSLTLRDRRNTEAFFGQGTRLTVV.

This clone came up once. V is TRBV7-9 and J is TRBJ1-2, with 9 nucleotides matching TRBD1. The trim removed 5 bases at V and 3 bases at J, leaving 19 bases unmatched. Germline-derived CDR1 and CDR2 are SEHNR and FQNEAQ (reference sequence). CDR3 size: 19 residues. CDR3 sequence: CASSIYRGTGTGLDYGYTF. The CDR3, as DNA: TGTGCCAGCAGCATTTATAGAGGGACAGGGACGGGTTTGGACTATGGCTACACCTTC.

This chain joins TRBV19 and TRBJ2-3; D possibly corresponds to TRBD2 (5 bases). Trimming took 5 bases from V and 4 from J, leaving 19 bases between them. CDR3 length: 16 residues. Germline V gene lookup returns CDR1 LNHDA and CDR2 SQIVND (reference sequence). CDR3 amino acids: CASSLPTGVNSDTQYF. DNA of the CDR3: TGTGCCAGTAGTCTTCCCACCGGGGTGAATTCAGATACGCAGTATTTT.

The chain combines TRBV21-1 with TRBJ2-6. TRBV21-1 is described as a pseudogene. The CDR3 totals 15 residues. The CDR3 region has the DNA TGTGCCAGCAGCAAAGACGGCCCTGGGGCCAACGTCCTGACTTTC. This encodes CASSKDGPGANVLTF.

The chain joins TRBV5-1 to TRBJ1-2, with D perhaps matching TRBD1 (6 bases). With 4 bases removed from V and 5 bases from J, the gap between germline ends came to 15 bases. Germline loops: CDR1 SGHRS, CDR2 YFSETQ. This CDR3 has 14 residues. In DNA form, the CDR3 reads TGCGCCAGCAGCCTTCATACAGGGAAATATGGCTACACCTTC. This encodes CASSLHTGKYGYTF.

This clone was seen only a few times. This same CDR3 is encoded by further DNA sequences in the sample. The chain recombines TRBV28 with TRBJ1-1, with D tentatively TRBD1 (6 bases). From germline, CDR1 is MDHEN and CDR2 SYDVKM. V was cut by 4 bases and J by 1 base, with 10 bases left in between. CDR3 size: 14 residues. The CDR3 loop is CASSSSQGNTEAFF. The CDR3 nucleotides are TGTGCCAGCAGTTCGTCACAGGGGAACACTGAAGCTTTCTTT.

This clone occurred a few times. The gene calls are TRBV10-1 and TRBJ1-4; possible D gene TRBD1, 6 bases. The CDR3 runs to 16 residues. V lost 3 bases, J lost 4 bases, and 15 bases lay in between. The germline CDR1 and CDR2 sequences are WNHNN and SYGVQD (reference sequence). CDR3 loop: CASSDLLIRGNEKLFF. The DNA of the CDR3 is TGCGCCAGCAGTGATCTATTAATCAGGGGTAATGAAAAACTGTTTTTT.

The genes are TRBV27 and TRBJ2-7; 9 nucleotides line up with TRBD1. There are 15 residues in the CDR3. Trimming at V came to 5 bases and at J to 2 bases, leaving 7 bases not matched to a gene. Germline assignment: CDR1 MNHEY and CDR2 SMNVEV (reference sequence). Written as DNA, the CDR3 is TGTGCCAGCAGTCCCTTACGGGACAGGGCCTACGAGCAGTACTTC. It specifies CASSPLRDRAYEQYF.

The chain employs TRBV7-8 and TRBJ2-4, with D perhaps matching TRBD1 (6 bases). Trimming shortened V by 3 bases and J by 1 base, and 10 bases separated the two germline ends. The CDR3 extends over 15 amino acids. Germline CDR1 and CDR2: SGHVS and FQNEAQ. In DNA, the CDR3 is TGTGCCAGCAGCTTGACAGGCCTGGCCAAAAACATTCAGTACTTC. Its protein is CASSLTGLAKNIQYF.

V usage is TRBV7-7 and J usage is TRBJ1-2, with D maybe TRBD1 (5 bases). The CDR3 loop spans 17 amino acids. The V and J ends lost 3 bases and 4 bases respectively, with 21 bases between them. Germline V CDR1 and CDR2: SSHAT, FNYEAQ (reference sequence). The CDR3 nucleotides are TGTGCCAGCAGCTTCCCCCCCGCGGATAGGGGAAGCTATGGCTACACCTTC. Translated: CASSFPPADRGSYGYTF.

The J gene is TRBJ1-2, the V gene TRBV7-9; perhaps TRBD1 as D (5 bases). CDR3 length: 17 residues. Germline CDR1 is SEHNR and CDR2 is FQNEAQ (reference sequence). Trimming shortened V by 5 bases and J by 5 bases, and 24 bases separated the two germline ends. The CDR3 DNA follows: TGTGCCAGCAGCCCCCCGGGACTGGACGGACTTAATTATGGCTACACCTTC. Translating it yields CASSPPGLDGLNYGYTF.

The gene calls are TRBV28 and TRBJ2-3, with a possible D match to TRBD1 (5 bases). Trimming stripped 3 bases from V and 4 bases from J, with 20 bases between. This CDR3 comprises 17 residues. Germline-derived CDR1 and CDR2 are MDHEN and SYDVKM. The CDR3 nucleotides are TGTGCCAGCAGTTTTGGGCTGTTACGGCAGGGTCCAGATACGCAGTATTTT. Translated, it gives CASSFGLLRQGPDTQYF.

This rearrangement joins TRBV28 to TRBJ1-5; possibly TRBD1 for D (5 bases). This CDR3 is 12 amino acids long. The germline CDR1 and CDR2 sequences are MDHEN and SYDVKM. V was cut by 3 bases and J by 6 bases, with 6 bases left in between. CDR3 in DNA: TGTGCCAGCAGTTTGGGGGGTCAGCCCCAGCATTTT. Translation: CASSLGGQPQHF. The full variable domain, in which reference TRBV28 and TRBJ1-5 provide the parts outside the CDR3, is DVKVTQSSRYLVKRTGEKVFLECVQDMDHENMFWYRQDPGLGLRLIYFSYDVKMKEKGDIPEGYSVSREKKERFSLILESASTNQTSMYLCASSLGGQPQHFGDGTRLSIL.

This clone was counted a few times. J is TRBJ1-2 and V is TRBV4-3; D call uncertain. V lost 4 bases and J lost 5, with 8 bases in between. Germline values: CDR1 LGHNA, CDR2 YSLEER. This CDR3 region has 12 residues. DNA for the CDR3: TGCGCCAGCAGCCTAGACTCTTATGGCTACACCTTC. Protein: CASSLDSYGYTF.

The chain carries TRBV19 and TRBJ2-7, with 7 nucleotides matching TRBD1. Trimming removed 2 bases from V and 7 bases from J; junction bases left unmatched: 8. CDR3 length equals 14 residues. Per the germline V gene, CDR1 is LNHDA and CDR2 is SQIVND (reference sequence). The CDR3 loop is CASSIPGQPREQYF. Written as DNA, the CDR3 is TGTGCCAGTAGTATACCGGGACAGCCTAGGGAGCAGTACTTC.

The CDR3 nucleotides are TGTGCCAGCAGCTTAGGGGCAGGGCTTACCGGGGAGCTGTTTTTT. It yields the protein CASSLGAGLTGELFF. V and J are TRBV7-2 and TRBJ2-2; D possibly corresponds to TRBD1 (5 bases). Germline V CDR1 and CDR2: SGHTA, FQGNSA. This CDR3 is built from 15 residues. Deletions cut 1 base from V and 5 bases from J, with 11 bases between. The full variable domain, with the rest looked up from reference TRBV7-2 and TRBJ2-2, is GAGVSQSPSNKVTEKGKDVELRCDPISGHTALYWYRQSLGQGLEFLIYFQGNSAPDKSGLPSDRFSAERTGGSVSTLTIQRTQQEDSAVYLCASSLGAGLTGELFFGEGSRLTVL.

The gene calls are TRBV10-2 and TRBJ2-7, with 11 bases fitting TRBD2. The CDR3 totals 16 residues. Germline trimming cut 5 bases from V and 1 base from J; bases unmatched to any gene: 7. The V gene's germline CDR1 is WSHSY and CDR2 SAAADI. The CDR3, as DNA: TGCGCCAGCAGTACACGAGGGACTAGCGGATCCTACGAGCAGTACTTC. It is translated as CASSTRGTSGSYEQYF.

This clone came up a few times. The chain has TRBV2 and TRBJ2-1; D gene ambiguous. CDR1 and CDR2 from the germline V gene are SNHLY and FYNNEI. The V end was cut by 4 bases, the J end by 6 bases, with 25 bases between. The CDR3 is 18 residues long. The CDR3 nucleotides are TGTGCCAGCAGTGTTCCCGGAACCGGGTCCAGCCGGGCCAATGAGCAGTTCTTC. It translates to CASSVPGTGSSRANEQFF.

In DNA, the CDR3 is TGTGCCAGCTCACCACCAGGGCTCCGGGACGAGCAGTACTTC. This sequence encodes CASSPPGLRDEQYF. This chain links TRBV18 with TRBJ2-7; the D is unclear. The CDR3 loop spans 14 amino acids. Deletions cut 0 bases from V and 5 bases from J, with 11 bases between. Germline-derived CDR1 and CDR2 are KGHSH and LQKENI.

This clone came up a few times. DNA of the CDR3: TGTGCCAGCTCACTAGACCGACAGGGGGAGCAGTACTTC. The encoded protein is CASSLDRQGEQYF. The rearrangement joins TRBV18 to TRBJ2-7; 8 bases are a match to TRBD1. V trimming: 4 bases; J trimming: 7 bases; junction bases outside the gene matches: 6. Germline lookup yields CDR1 KGHSH and CDR2 LQKENI. The CDR3 is 13 residues long.